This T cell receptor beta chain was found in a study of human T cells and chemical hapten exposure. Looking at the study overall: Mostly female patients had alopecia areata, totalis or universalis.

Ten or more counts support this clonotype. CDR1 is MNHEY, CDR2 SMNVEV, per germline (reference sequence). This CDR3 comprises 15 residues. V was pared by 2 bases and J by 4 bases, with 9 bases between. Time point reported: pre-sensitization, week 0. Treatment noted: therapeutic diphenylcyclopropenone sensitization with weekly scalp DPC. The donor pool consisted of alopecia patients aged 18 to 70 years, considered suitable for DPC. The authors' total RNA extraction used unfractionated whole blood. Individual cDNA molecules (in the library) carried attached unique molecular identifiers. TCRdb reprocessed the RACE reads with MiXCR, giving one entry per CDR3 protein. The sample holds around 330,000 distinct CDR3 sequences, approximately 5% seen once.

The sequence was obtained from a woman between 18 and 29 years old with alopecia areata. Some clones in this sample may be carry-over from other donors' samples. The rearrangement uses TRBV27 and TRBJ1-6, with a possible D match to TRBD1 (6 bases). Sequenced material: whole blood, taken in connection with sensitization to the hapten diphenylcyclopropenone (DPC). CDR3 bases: TGTGCCAGCAGTTTACAGGGGCAGTATAATTCACCCCTCCACTTT. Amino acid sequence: CASSLQGQYNSPLHF.